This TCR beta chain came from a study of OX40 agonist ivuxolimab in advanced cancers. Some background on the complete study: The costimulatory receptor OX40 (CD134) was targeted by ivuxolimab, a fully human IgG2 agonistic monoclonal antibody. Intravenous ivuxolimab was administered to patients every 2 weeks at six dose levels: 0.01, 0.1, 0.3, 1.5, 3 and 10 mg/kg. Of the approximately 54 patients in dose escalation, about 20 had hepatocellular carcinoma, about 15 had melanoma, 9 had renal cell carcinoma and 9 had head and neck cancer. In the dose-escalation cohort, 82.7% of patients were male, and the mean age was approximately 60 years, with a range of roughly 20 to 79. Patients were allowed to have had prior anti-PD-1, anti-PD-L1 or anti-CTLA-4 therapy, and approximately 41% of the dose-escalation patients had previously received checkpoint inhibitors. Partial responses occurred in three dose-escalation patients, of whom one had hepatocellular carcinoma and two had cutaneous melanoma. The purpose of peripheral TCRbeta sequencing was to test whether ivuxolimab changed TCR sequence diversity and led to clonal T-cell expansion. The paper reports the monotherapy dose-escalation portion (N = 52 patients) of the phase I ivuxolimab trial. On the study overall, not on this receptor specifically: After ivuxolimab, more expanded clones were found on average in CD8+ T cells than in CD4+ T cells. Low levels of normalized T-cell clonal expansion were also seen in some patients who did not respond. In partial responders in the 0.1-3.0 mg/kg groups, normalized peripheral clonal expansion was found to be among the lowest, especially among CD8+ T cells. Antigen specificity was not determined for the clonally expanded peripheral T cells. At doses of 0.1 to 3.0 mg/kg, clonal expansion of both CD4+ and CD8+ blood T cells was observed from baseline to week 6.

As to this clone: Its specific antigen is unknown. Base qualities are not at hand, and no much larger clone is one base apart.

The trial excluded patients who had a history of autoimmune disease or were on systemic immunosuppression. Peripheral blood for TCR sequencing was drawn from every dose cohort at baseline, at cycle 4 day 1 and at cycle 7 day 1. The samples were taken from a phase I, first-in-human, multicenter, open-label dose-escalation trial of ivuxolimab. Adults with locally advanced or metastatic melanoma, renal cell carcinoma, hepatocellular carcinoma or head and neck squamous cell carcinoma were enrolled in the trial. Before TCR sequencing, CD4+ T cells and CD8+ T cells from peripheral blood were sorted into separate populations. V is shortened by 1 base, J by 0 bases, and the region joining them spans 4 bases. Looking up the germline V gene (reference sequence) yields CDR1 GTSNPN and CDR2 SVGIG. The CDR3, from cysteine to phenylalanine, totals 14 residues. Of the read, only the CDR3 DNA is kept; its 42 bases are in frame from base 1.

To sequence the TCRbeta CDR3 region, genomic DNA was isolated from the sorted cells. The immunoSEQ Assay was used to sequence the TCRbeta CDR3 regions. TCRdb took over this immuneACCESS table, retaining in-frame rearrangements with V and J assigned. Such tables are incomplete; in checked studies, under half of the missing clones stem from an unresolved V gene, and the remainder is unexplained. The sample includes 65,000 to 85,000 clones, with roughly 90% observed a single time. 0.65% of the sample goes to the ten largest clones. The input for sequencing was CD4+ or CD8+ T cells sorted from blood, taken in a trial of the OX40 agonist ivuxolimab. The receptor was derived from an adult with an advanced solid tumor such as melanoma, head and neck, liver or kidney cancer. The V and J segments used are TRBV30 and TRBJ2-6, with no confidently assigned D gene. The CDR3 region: CAWSGGSGANVLTF. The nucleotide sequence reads TGTGCCTGGAGTGGGGGCTCTGGGGCCAACGTCCTGACTTTC. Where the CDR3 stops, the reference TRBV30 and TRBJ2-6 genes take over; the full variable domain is SQTIHQWPATLVQPVGSPLSLECTVEGTSNPNLYWYRQAAGRGLQLLFYSVGIGQISSEVPQNLSASRPQDRQFILSSKKLLLSDSGFYLCAWSGGSGANVLTFGAGSRLTVL.